Listed here are 12 T cell receptor beta chains from one sample, sequenced in a study of cytomegalovirus exposure and HLA in healthy donors. The PCR made use of 60 Vbeta and 13 Jbeta primers. Some clones are missing from TCRdb's copy, which holds only in-frame ones; the method was immunoSEQ multiplex PCR. The table has about 120,000 clones, 75% to 90% seen once. The sample comprised PBMCs. All receptors derive from a man aged 35 to 55 in good health and CMV-seronegative.

This clone was seen once. The chain uses TRBV9 and TRBJ2-2, with D hard to call. This CDR3 has 14 amino acids. CDR1 and CDR2 (germline): SGDLS, YYNGEE. The ends were cut back, 0 bases at V and 4 bases at J, with 7 bases in the middle. CDR3 amino acids: CASSVAGSTGELFF. The DNA of the CDR3 is TGTGCCAGCAGCGTAGCAGGCAGCACCGGGGAGCTGTTTTTT.

This rearrangement joins TRBV5-1 to TRBJ2-1, with 11 bases that match TRBD2. Germline CDR1 is SGHRS and CDR2 is YFSETQ. The CDR3 sequence is 14 residues long. The J segment lost 10 bases and the V segment lost 7 bases, leaving 10 bases of the junction unmatched. Written as DNA, the CDR3 is TGCGCCAGCCCTGGGACTAGCGGAGGGGGGGAGCAGTTCTTC. It yields the protein CASPGTSGGGEQFF.

The J gene is TRBJ2-5, the V gene TRBV5-4, with 15 bases identical to TRBD2. V shed 0 bases, J shed 2 bases, and the junction held 5 bases outside the gene matches. CDR3 length: 18 amino acids. The germline CDR1 and CDR2 sequences are SGHNT and YYREEE (reference sequence). The CDR3 sequence: CASSLEGLAGGLQETQYF. CDR3 bases: TGTGCCAGCAGCTTGGAGGGACTAGCGGGAGGCCTTCAAGAGACCCAGTACTTC.

This clone was found once. The rearrangement uses TRBV6-5 and TRBJ1-3; maybe TRBD1 (5 bases). Germline CDR1 reads MNHEY; CDR2 reads SVGAGI. The CDR3 runs 15 residues. V lost 5 bases, J lost 1 base, and 12 bases lay in between. This chain's CDR3 is CASSLYQGSGNTIYF. The CDR3 region has the DNA TGTGCCAGCAGTCTATATCAGGGTTCTGGAAACACCATATATTTT.

Points on this clone: One end of the junction does not line up with germline, which may come from a read error. The gene calls are TRBV7-9 and TRBJ1-5; D is unresolved. From germline, CDR1 is SEHNR and CDR2 FQNEAQ (reference sequence). The CDR3 has 13 residues. The CDR3 sequence is CSSSPAENQPQHF. As DNA, the CDR3 is TGTTCCAGCAGCCCCGCGGAGAATCAGCCCCAGCATTTT.

This chain links TRBV7-8 with TRBJ1-3, with 10 bases matching TRBD1. V was clipped by 1 base and J by 8 bases; unmatched bases: 8. Germline V gene data show CDR1 as SGHVS and CDR2 as FQNEAQ. The CDR3 extends over 16 amino acids. The CDR3 nucleotides are TGTGCCAGCAGCTTAGGCGGGACAGGGGTTTCGGACACCATATATTTT. This encodes CASSLGGTGVSDTIYF.

The chain is built from TRBV19 and TRBJ2-7; TRBD1 might be the D (6 bases). The CDR3 extends over 13 amino acids. CDR1 LNHDA and CDR2 SQIVND come from the germline V gene (reference sequence). Deletions cut 8 bases from V and 7 bases from J, with 18 bases between. In DNA form, the CDR3 reads TGTGCCAGTGGGGGCAGGGTCCTGCGGGAGCAGTACTTC. This encodes CASGGRVLREQYF.

A few counts support this clone. The chain employs TRBV5-6 and TRBJ1-2; TRBD1 agrees at 7 bases. This CDR3 region has 14 residues. V shed 4 bases, J shed 6 bases, and the junction held 9 bases outside the gene matches. Germline-derived CDR1 and CDR2 are SGHDT and YYEEEE. The DNA for the CDR3 is TGTGCCAGCAGCACCACTAGACAGGGCGATGGCTACACCTTC. Encoded protein: CASSTTRQGDGYTF.

The V and J genes are TRBV7-9 and TRBJ2-1, with D maybe TRBD2 (6 bases). V lost 1 base and J lost 4, with 11 bases in between. The CDR3 has 15 amino acids. The V gene's germline CDR1 is SEHNR and CDR2 FQNEAQ (reference sequence). DNA of the CDR3: TGTGCCAGCAGCTTAGATAGCGGATTGTACAATGAGCAGTTCTTC. Residues: CASSLDSGLYNEQFF.

The chain carries TRBV6-5 and TRBJ1-3, with TRBD1 identical over 8 bases. J lost 2 bases, V lost 6 bases, and 3 bases had no gene match. Per germline, CDR1 MNHEY and CDR2 SVGAGI. This CDR3 is 14 amino acids long. CDR3: CASRKQGAGNTIYF. The CDR3 nucleotides are TGTGCCAGCAGGAAACAGGGGGCTGGAAACACCATATATTTT.

This clone has only one observation. V usage is TRBV25-1 and J usage is TRBJ1-2; the match to TRBD1 covers 9 bases. CDR1 and CDR2 from the germline V gene are MGHDK and SYGVNS. J lost 4 bases, V lost 0 bases, and 6 bases had no gene match. The CDR3 covers 16 residues. CDR3 amino acids: CASSEYRTGEGYGYTF. In DNA form, the CDR3 reads TGTGCCAGCAGTGAATACCGGACAGGGGAAGGCTATGGCTACACCTTC.

The J gene is TRBJ2-7, the V gene TRBV27, with 9 nucleotides matching TRBD2. J lost 5 bases, V lost 7 bases, and 9 bases had no gene match. The germline V gene has CDR1 MNHEY and CDR2 SMNVEV (reference sequence). The CDR3 length is 14 residues. Here the CDR3 DNA reads TGTGCCAGCACCTCTGGCGGGGGGGCCCACGAGCAGTACTTC. It encodes CASTSGGGAHEQYF.